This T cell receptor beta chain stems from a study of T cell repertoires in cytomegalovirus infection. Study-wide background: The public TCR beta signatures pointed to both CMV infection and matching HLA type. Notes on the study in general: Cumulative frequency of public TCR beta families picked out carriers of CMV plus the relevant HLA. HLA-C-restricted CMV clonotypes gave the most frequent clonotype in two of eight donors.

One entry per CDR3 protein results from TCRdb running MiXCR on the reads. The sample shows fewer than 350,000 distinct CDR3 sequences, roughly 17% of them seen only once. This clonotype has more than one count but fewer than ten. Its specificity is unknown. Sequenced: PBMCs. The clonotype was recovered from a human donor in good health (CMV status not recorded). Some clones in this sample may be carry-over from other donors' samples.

CDR3 in amino acids: CGTSGGGTDTQYF. CDR3 nucleotides: TGCGGTACTAGCGGGGGGGGGACAGATACGCAGTATTTT. The chain joins TRBV29-1 to TRBJ2-3, with 13 bases matching TRBD2. Germline V CDR1 and CDR2: SQVTM, ANQGSEA. The CDR3 has 13 residues.